This T cell receptor beta chain stems from a study of blood T cells in healthy people across ages. Overall study results and limits: Estimated diversity across one million T cells was deemed an underestimate. Higher diversity, along with more naive CD4+ cells, distinguished long-lived donors from aged donors.

Samples each had at least 5.5 micrograms of total RNA extracted. A J-beta primer mix and a sample-barcoded 5' primer were used in a second PCR of roughly 7 to 12 cycles. Researchers report that a template-switch adaptor with 12 random nucleotides tagged each cDNA molecule. TCRdb redid the calling of the 5' RACE reads with MiXCR, one entry per CDR3 protein. The sample holds about 1.5 million distinct CDR3 sequences; approximately 38% are singletons and the top ten take 6.5% to 10%. The length of the CDR3 is 16 residues. V lost 4 bases to trimming and J lost 8 bases, with 21 bases between them. CDR1 is SGHRS, CDR2 YFSETQ, per germline. This clonotype was seen a few times. Its matching antigen is unknown.

The receptor was isolated from a woman aged 18-29 years in good health. The sample consisted of blood. The J gene is TRBJ1-4, the V gene TRBV5-1; weak D call: TRBD1 (5 bases). The CDR3, as DNA: TGCGCCAGCAGCATCGGAGGCAGGGCAGGAGGAGAAAAACTGTTTTTT. The encoded protein is CASSIGGRAGGEKLFF.